The 5 T cell receptor beta chains listed next were all sequenced from one sample in a study of shared clonotypes between healthy human individuals. Assay: immunoSEQ multiplex PCR; the TCRdb copy retains only in-frame clones and omits some. The sample yields some 2,000,000 clones, roughly 95% seen once. The sample consisted of naive CD4+ T cells sorted from blood. The sample's subset: CD45RA+ positively selected. The receptors come from a young man in good health.

The rearrangement uses TRBV5-4 and TRBJ2-5; TRBD2 is a possible D gene (5 bases). The CDR3 loop spans 16 amino acids. Trimming removed 2 bases from V and 0 bases from J, with 14 bases in between. CDR1 is SGHNT and CDR2 is YYREEE in the germline V gene (reference sequence). The CDR3 DNA reads TGTGCCAGCAGCTTAGTACCGACGGGGTACCAAGAGACCCAGTACTTC. It codes for CASSLVPTGYQETQYF.

The rearrangement joins TRBV29-1 to TRBJ1-5; no firm D call. V lost 4 bases to trimming and J lost 4 bases, with 8 bases between them. Germline loops: CDR1 SQVTM, CDR2 ANQGSEA. The CDR3 has 12 amino acids. This CDR3 is CSVGRPNQPQHF. DNA for the CDR3: TGCAGCGTTGGGAGGCCAAATCAGCCCCAGCATTTT.

Comment on this clone: The sample carries other DNA sequences with the same CDR3. The chain links TRBV4-3 to TRBJ2-7; TRBD2 matches at 13 bases. V trimming: 1 base; J trimming: 6 bases; junction bases outside the gene matches: 0. Germline-derived CDR1 and CDR2 are LGHNA and YSLEER. CDR3 length: 14 residues. CDR3 sequence (DNA): TGCGCCAGCAGCCAAGGACTAGCGGGAGGCGAGCAGTACTTC. Residues: CASSQGLAGGEQYF.

The chain recombines TRBV10-3 with TRBJ1-4, with 11 nucleotides matching TRBD1. The J segment lost 10 bases and the V segment lost 4 bases, leaving 5 bases of the junction unmatched. The germline gives CDR1 ENHRY, CDR2 SYGVKD. The length of the CDR3 is 14 residues. This CDR3 reads CAISAGTGGTKLFF. DNA of the CDR3: TGTGCCATCAGTGCCGGGACAGGGGGTACAAAACTGTTTTTT.

This clone came up a few times. The chain is built from TRBV2 and TRBJ1-5; no definite D call. Germline V gene sequence: CDR1 SNHLY, CDR2 FYNNEI. CDR3 length equals 14 residues. V was clipped by 7 bases and J by 0 bases, with 10 bases between them. The CDR3: CASTLSFSNQPQHF. The DNA of the CDR3 is TGTGCCAGCACTCTCTCCTTTAGCAATCAGCCCCAGCATTTT. The whole variable domain, filled in from reference TRBV2 and TRBJ1-5, reads EPEVTQTPSHQVTQMGQEVILRCVPISNHLYFYWYRQILGQKVEFLVSFYNNEISEKSEIFDDQFSVERPDGSNFTLKIRSTKLEDSAMYFCASTLSFSNQPQHFGDGTRLSIL.